The 6 T cell receptor beta chains presented below share a single source sample, sequenced in a study of blood T cell repertoires in COVID-19 (dated by TCRdb to 2019 to 2021). Receptors were amplified or captured by the immunoSEQ multiplex PCR assay. The source is immuneACCESS, and TCRdb retained only in-frame sequences with V and J called. Part of the clones is not carried over; for the studies checked, unresolved V genes explain less than half of this, and the remainder is unexplained. This sample gives around 140,000 clones in total; 82% of them show up just once. Approximately 14% of the sample rests with the top ten. Sequenced: peripheral blood. The receptors stem from a human donor with acute or convalescent COVID-19. The donor label of this sample is uncertain.

The J gene is TRBJ2-5, the V gene TRBV7-8; 7 positions agree with TRBD2. Germline V gives CDR1 SGHVS, CDR2 FQNEAQ. Trimming removed 5 bases from V and 1 base from J; junction bases left unmatched: 7. The CDR3 covers 15 residues. As DNA, the CDR3 is TGTGCCAGCAGCCACCTGCTAGCGGTCCAAGAGACCCAGTACTTC. This gives the protein CASSHLLAVQETQYF.

The J gene is TRBJ2-2, the V gene TRBV19; weak D call: TRBD2 (7 bases). Trimming removed 6 bases at V and 5 bases at J, with 13 bases between. CDR1 and CDR2 from the germline V gene are LNHDA and SQIVND (reference sequence). CDR3 length: 14 residues. CDR3 sequence: CASSQGRGTGELFF. In DNA, the CDR3 is TGTGCCAGTAGCCAGGGGAGGGGTACCGGGGAGCTGTTTTTT.

This chain uses TRBV3-1 (or the pseudogene TRBV3-2) with TRBJ1-1, with D maybe TRBD1 (5 bases). Trimming removed 5 bases at V and 8 bases at J, with 27 bases between. Germline assignment: CDR1 LGHDT and CDR2 YNNKEL (reference sequence). This CDR3 contains 17 residues. For the CDR3, the DNA is TGTGCCAGCAGCGTCGATATATTTCTCCACGGGGGGGACGAAGCTTTCTTT. Its translation: CASSVDIFLHGGDEAFF.

The chain combines TRBV10-3 with TRBJ2-7, with TRBD1 matching 11 bases. The CDR3 is 14 amino acids. V lost 8 bases to trimming and J lost 3 bases; unmatched junction nucleotides: 6. The germline CDR1 and CDR2 sequences are ENHRY and SYGVKD. CDR3 region: CAIRPGTGGYEQYF. The CDR3 DNA reads as TGTGCCATCCGACCCGGGACAGGGGGCTACGAGCAGTACTTC.

The chain links TRBV30 to TRBJ1-1; possible D gene TRBD1, 6 bases. There are 19 residues in the CDR3. CDR1 is GTSNPN and CDR2 is SVGIG in the germline V gene (reference sequence). V dropped 5 bases and J dropped 0 bases, with 28 bases sitting between them. CDR3 loop: CAWVQAWGLDFRLNTEAFF. As DNA, the CDR3 is TGTGCCTGGGTTCAGGCATGGGGGCTAGATTTTAGGTTGAACACTGAAGCTTTCTTT.

The chain recombines TRBV9 with TRBJ1-6; possibly TRBD1 for D (5 bases). The CDR3 has 17 amino acids. Germline values: CDR1 SGDLS, CDR2 YYNGEE. Trimming shortened V by 2 bases and J by 1 base, and 13 bases separated the two germline ends. This CDR3 reads CASSVGGSGSYNSPLHF. The CDR3 DNA reads as TGTGCCAGCAGCGTGGGGGGGAGCGGTTCCTATAATTCACCCCTCCACTTT.